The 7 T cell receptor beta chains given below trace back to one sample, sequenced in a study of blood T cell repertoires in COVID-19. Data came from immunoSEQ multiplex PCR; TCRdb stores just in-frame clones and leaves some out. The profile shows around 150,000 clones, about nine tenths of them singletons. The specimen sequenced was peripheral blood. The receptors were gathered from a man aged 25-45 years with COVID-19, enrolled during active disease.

Here the CDR3 reads CASSLEGIGTDTQYF. The CDR3 DNA is TGTGCCAGCAGCTTAGAGGGAATTGGCACAGATACGCAGTATTTT. V and J are TRBV7-3 and TRBJ2-3; possibly TRBD2 for D (5 bases). In germline, CDR1 is SGHTA, CDR2 FQGTGA. The CDR3 extends over 15 amino acids. V lost 2 bases and J 1 base, leaving 10 bases between the germline ends.

CDR3 in amino acids: CASSGTGSMNTEAFF. CDR3 coding DNA: TGTGCCAGCTCTGGGACAGGGTCCATGAACACTGAAGCTTTCTTT. This chain joins TRBV7-9 and TRBJ1-1, with TRBD1 matching 9 bases. V trimming: 8 bases; J trimming: 0 bases; junction bases outside the gene matches: 7. The CDR3 consists of 15 residues. Germline CDR1 is SEHNR and CDR2 is FQNEAQ (reference sequence).

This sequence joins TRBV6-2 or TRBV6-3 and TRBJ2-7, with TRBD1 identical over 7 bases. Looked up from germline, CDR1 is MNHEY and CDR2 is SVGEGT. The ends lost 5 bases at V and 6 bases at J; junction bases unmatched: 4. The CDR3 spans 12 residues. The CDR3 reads CASSRRGIEQYF. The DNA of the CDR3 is TGTGCCAGCAGTCGCAGGGGGATCGAGCAGTACTTC.

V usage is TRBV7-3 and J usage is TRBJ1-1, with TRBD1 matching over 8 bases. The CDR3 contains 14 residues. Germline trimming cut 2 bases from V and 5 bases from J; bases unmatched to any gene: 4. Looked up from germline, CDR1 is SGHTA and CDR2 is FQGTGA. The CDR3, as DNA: TGTGCCAGCAGCTTACAGGGGGCTAGAACTGAAGCTTTCTTT. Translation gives CASSLQGARTEAFF.

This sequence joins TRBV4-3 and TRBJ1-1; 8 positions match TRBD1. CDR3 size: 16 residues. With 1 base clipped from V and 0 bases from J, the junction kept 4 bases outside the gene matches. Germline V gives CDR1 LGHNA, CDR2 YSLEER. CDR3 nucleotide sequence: TGCGCCAGCAGCCAAGTCCTGACAGGGGTGAACACTGAAGCTTTCTTT. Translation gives CASSQVLTGVNTEAFF.

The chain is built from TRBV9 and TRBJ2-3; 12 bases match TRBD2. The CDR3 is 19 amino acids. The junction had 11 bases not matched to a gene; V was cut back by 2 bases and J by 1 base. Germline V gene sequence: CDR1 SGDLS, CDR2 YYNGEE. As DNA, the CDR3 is TGTGCCAGCAGCGTCCTCCCACTATCTAGCGGGAGGGGCACAGATACGCAGTATTTT. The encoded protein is CASSVLPLSSGRGTDTQYF.

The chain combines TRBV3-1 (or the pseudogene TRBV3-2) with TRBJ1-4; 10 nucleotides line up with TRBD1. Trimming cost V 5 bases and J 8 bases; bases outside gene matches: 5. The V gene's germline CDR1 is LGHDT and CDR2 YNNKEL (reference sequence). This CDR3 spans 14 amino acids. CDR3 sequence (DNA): TGTGCCAGCAGCTTAGACAGGGGGCGGGAAAAACTGTTTTTT. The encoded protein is CASSLDRGREKLFF.